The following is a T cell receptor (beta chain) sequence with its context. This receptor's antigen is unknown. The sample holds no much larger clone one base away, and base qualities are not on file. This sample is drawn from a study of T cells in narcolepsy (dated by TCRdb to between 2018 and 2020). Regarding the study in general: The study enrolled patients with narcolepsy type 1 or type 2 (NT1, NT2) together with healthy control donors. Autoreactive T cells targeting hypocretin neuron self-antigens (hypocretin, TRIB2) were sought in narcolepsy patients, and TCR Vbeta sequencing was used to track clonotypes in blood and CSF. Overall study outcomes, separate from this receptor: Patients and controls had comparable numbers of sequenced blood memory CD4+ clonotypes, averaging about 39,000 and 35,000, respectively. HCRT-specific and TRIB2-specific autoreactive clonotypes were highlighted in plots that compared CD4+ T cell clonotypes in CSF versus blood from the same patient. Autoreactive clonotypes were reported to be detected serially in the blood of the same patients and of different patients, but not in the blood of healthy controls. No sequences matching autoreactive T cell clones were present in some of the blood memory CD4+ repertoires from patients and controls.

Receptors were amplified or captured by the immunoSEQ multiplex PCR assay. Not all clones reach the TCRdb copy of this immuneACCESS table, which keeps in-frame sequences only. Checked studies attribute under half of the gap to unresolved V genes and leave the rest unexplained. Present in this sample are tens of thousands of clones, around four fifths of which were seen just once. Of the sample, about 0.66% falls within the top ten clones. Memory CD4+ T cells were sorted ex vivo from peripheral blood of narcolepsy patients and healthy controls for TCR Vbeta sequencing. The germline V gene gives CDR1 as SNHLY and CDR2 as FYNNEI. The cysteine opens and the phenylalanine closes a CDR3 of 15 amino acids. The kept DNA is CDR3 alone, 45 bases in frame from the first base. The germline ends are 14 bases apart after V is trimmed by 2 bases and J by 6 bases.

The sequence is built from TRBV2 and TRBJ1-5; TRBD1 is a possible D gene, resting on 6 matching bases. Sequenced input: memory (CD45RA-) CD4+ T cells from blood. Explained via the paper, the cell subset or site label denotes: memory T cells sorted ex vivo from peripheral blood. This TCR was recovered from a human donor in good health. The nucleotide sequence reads TGTGCCAGCAGTGAATTCCGGGGGCTTGGTCAGCCCCAGCATTTT. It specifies CASSEFRGLGQPQHF.